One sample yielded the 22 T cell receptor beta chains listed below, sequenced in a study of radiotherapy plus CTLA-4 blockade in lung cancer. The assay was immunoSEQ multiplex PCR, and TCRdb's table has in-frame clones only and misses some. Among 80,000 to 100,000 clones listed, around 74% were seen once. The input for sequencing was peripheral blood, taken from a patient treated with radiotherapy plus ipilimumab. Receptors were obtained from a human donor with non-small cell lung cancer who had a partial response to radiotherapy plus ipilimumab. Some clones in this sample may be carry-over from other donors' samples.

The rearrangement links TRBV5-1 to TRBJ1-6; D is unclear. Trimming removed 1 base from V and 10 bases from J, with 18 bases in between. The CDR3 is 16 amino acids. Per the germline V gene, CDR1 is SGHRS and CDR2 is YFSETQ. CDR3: CASSLKNPGEGSPLHF. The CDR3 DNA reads TGCGCCAGCAGCTTGAAAAACCCCGGGGAGGGCTCACCCCTCCACTTT.

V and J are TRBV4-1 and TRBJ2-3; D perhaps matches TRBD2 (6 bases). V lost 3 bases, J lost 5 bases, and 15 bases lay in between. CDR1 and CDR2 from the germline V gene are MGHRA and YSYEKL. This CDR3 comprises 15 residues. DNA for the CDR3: TGCGCCAGCAGCCATTTGACTAGTTGGGGAGATACGCAGTATTTT. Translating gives CASSHLTSWGDTQYF.

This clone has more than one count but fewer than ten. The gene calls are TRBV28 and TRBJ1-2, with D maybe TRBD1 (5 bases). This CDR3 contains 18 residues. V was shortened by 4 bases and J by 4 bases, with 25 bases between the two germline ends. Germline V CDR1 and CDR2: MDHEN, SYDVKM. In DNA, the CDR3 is TGTGCCAGCAGTTCCCATGCCGGGGGGGGGTGTAAGAGCTATGGCTACACCTTC. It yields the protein CASSSHAGGGCKSYGYTF.

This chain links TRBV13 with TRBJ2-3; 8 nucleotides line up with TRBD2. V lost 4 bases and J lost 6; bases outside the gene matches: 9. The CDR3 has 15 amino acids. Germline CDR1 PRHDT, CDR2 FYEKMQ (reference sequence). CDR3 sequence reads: CASSSIGTSGDTQYF. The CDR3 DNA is TGTGCCAGCAGCTCCATCGGGACTAGTGGGGATACGCAGTATTTT.

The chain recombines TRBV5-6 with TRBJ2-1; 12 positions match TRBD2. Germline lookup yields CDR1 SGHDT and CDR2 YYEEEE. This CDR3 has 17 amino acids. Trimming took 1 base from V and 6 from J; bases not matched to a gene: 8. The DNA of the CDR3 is TGTGCCAGCAGCTTGAAGATCCCTAGCGGGAGGGCCAATGAGCAGTTCTTC. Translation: CASSLKIPSGRANEQFF.

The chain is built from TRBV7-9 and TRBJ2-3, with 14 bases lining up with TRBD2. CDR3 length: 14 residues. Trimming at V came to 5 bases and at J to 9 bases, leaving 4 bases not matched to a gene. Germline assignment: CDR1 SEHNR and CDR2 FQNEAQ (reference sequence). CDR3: CASSRRTSGGTQYF. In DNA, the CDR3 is TGTGCCAGCAGCCGACGGACTAGCGGGGGGACGCAGTATTTT.

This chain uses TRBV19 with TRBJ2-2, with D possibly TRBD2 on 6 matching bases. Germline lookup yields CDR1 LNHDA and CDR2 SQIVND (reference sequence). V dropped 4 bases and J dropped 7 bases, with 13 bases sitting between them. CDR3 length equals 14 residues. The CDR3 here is CASSTTNGGGELFF. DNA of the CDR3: TGTGCCAGTAGTACAACAAACGGGGGCGGGGAGCTGTTTTTT.

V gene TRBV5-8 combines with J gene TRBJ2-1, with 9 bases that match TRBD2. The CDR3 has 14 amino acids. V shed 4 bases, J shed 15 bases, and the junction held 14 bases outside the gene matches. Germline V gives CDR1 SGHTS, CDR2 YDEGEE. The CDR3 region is CASSVLRGGRASFF. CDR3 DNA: TGTGCCAGCAGCGTCTTAAGGGGCGGGAGGGCCTCGTTCTTC. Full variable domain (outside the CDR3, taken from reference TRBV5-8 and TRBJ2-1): EAGVTQSPTHLIKTRGQQATLRCSPISGHTSVYWYQQALGLGLQFLLWYDEGEERNRGNFPPRFSGRQFPNYSSELNVNALELEDSALYLCASSVLRGGRASFFGPGTRLTVL.

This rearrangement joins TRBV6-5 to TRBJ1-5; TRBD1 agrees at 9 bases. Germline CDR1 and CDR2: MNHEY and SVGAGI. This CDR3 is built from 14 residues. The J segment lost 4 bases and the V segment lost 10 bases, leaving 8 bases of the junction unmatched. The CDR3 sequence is CATHRDRVNQPQHF. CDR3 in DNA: TGTGCCACACACCGGGACAGGGTTAATCAGCCCCAGCATTTT.

CDR3 amino acids: CASSTLAVGTDTQYF. The CDR3 DNA reads as TGTGCCAGCAGCACACTAGCCGTGGGCACAGATACGCAGTATTTT. This chain links TRBV14 with TRBJ2-3; possible D gene TRBD2, 6 bases. V lost 5 bases to trimming and J lost 1 base, with 13 bases between them. CDR1 and CDR2 from the germline V gene are SGHDN and FVKESK. The CDR3 runs to 15 residues. The full variable domain, completed using reference TRBV14 and TRBJ2-3, is EAGVTQFPSHSVIEKGQTVTLRCDPISGHDNLYWYRRVMGKEIKFLLHFVKESKQDESGMPNNRFLAERTGGTYSTLKVQPAELEDSGVYFCASSTLAVGTDTQYFGPGTRLTVL.

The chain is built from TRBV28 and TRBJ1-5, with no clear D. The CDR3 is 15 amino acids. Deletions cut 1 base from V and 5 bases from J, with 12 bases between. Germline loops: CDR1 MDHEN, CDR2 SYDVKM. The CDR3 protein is CASSLFGPTDQPQHF. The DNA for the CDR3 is TGTGCCAGCAGTTTATTTGGCCCCACAGATCAGCCCCAGCATTTT.

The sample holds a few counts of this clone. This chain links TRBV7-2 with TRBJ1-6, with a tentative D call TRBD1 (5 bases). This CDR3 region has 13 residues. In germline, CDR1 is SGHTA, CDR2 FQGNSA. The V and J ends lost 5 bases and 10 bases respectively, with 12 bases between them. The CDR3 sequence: CASSANGGSPLHF. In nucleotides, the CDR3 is TGTGCCAGCAGCGCAAACGGGGGGTCACCCCTCCACTTT.

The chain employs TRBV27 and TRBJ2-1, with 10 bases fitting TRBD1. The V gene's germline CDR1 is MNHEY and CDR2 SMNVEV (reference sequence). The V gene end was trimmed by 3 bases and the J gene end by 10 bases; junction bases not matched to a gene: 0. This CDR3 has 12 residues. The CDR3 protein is CASSLGQGEQFF. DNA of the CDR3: TGTGCCAGCAGTTTGGGACAGGGGGAGCAGTTCTTC.

The CDR3: CASSRTPGLAGGTYEQYF. The DNA of the CDR3 is TGCGCCAGCAGTCGTACCCCGGGACTAGCGGGAGGGACCTACGAGCAGTACTTC. The genes are TRBV10-2 and TRBJ2-7; TRBD2 agrees at 16 bases. The CDR3 contains 18 residues. The junction had 9 bases not matched to a gene; V was cut back by 5 bases and J by 2 bases. Per germline, CDR1 WSHSY and CDR2 SAAADI.

The CDR3 DNA sequence: TGTGCCAGCAGCGGCTCTAGGCTGGACACCGGGGAGCTGTTTTTT. It encodes CASSGSRLDTGELFF. The rearrangement joins TRBV9 to TRBJ2-2; D is unresolved. Germline V gives CDR1 SGDLS, CDR2 YYNGEE. CDR3 length equals 15 residues. The V end lost 3 bases, the J end lost 3 bases, and 12 bases lay between the germline ends.

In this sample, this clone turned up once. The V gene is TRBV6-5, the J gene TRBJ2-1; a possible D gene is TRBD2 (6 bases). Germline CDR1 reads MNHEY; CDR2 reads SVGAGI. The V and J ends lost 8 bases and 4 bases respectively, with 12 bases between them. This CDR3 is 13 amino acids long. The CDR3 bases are TGTGCCAGCGGCGGGGATGGGTACAATGAGCAGTTCTTC. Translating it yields CASGGDGYNEQFF.

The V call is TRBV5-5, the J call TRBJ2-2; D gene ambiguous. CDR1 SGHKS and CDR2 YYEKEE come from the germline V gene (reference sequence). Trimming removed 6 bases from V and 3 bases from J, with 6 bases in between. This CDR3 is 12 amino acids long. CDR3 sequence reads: CASKSYTGELFF. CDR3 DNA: TGTGCCAGCAAATCCTACACCGGGGAGCTGTTTTTT. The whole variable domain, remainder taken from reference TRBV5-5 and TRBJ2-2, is DAGVTQSPTHLIKTRGQQVTLRCSPISGHKSVSWYQQVLGQGPQFIFQYYEKEERGRGNFPDRFSARQFPNYSSELNVNALLLGDSALYLCASKSYTGELFFGEGSRLTVL.

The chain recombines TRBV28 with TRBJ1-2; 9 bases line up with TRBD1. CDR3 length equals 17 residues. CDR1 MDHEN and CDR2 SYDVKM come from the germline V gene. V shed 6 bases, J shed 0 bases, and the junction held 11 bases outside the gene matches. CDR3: CASSEQGANPANYGYTF. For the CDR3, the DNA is TGTGCCAGCAGCGAACAGGGGGCCAACCCAGCTAACTATGGCTACACCTTC.

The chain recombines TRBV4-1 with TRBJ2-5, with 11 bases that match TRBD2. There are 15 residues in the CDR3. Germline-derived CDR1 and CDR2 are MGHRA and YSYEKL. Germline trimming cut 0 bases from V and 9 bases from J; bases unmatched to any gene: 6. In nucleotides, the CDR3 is TGCGCCAGCAGCCAAGATCGAACTAGCGGGAGACCCCAGTACTTC. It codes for CASSQDRTSGRPQYF.

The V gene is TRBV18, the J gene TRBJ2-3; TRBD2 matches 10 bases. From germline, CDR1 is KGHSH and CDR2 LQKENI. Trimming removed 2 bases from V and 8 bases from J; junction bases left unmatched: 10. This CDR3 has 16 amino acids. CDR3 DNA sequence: TGTGCCAGCTCACCAACTAGCGGGGACTTTACAACTACGCAGTATTTT. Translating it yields CASSPTSGDFTTTQYF.

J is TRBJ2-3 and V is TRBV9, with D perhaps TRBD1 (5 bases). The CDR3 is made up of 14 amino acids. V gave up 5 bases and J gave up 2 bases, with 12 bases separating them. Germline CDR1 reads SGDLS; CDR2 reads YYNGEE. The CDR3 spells CASSRQGPTDTQYF. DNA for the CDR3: TGTGCCAGCAGTCGTCAGGGCCCCACAGATACGCAGTATTTT.

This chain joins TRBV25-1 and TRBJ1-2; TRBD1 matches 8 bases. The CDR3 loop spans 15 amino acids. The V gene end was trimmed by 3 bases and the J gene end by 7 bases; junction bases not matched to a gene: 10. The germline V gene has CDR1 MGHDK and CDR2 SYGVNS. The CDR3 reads CASSDFRGRSGGYTF. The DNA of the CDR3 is TGTGCCAGCAGTGATTTCAGGGGGCGGTCTGGTGGCTACACCTTC.